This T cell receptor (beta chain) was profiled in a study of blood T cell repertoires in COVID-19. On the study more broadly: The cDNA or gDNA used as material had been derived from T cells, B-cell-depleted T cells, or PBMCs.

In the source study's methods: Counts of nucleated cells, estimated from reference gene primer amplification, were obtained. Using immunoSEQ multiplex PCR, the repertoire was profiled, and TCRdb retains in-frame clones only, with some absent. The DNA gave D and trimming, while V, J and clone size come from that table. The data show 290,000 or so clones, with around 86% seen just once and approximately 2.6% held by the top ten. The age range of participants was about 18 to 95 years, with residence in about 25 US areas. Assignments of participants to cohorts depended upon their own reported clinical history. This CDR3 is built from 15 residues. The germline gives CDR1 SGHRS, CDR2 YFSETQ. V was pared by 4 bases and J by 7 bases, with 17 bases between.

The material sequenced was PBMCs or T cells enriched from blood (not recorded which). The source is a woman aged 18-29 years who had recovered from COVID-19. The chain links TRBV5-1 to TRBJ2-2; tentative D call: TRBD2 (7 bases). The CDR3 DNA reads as TGCGCCAGCAGCCCGACGGCGGGGGCCGGCGGGGAGCTGTTTTTT. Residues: CASSPTAGAGGELFF. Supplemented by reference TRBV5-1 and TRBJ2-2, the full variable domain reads KAGVTQTPRYLIKTRGQQVTLSCSPISGHRSVSWYQQTPGQGLQFLFEYFSETQRNKGNFPGRFSGRQFSNSRSEMNVSTLELGDSALYLCASSPTAGAGGELFFGEGSRLTVL.